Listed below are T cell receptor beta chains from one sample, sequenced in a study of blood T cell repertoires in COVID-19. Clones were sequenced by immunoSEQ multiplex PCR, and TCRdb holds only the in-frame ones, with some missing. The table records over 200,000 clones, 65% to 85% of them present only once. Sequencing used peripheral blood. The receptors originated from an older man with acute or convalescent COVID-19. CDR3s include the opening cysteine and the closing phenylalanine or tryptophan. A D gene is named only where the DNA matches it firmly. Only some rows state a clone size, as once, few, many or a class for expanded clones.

CDR3: CASSQTKETQYF; DNA: TGTGCCAGCAGCCAAACTAAAGAGACCCAGTACTTC; V: TRBV3-1/TRBV3-2; J: TRBJ2-5; size: -; D: -
CDR3: CASSLSNVGVGGSPLHF; DNA: TGTGCCAGCAGTTTATCGAACGTCGGGGTCGGAGGATCACCCCTCCACTTT; V: TRBV27; J: TRBJ1-6; size: -; D: -
CDR3: CASSRTVNSNQPQHF; DNA: TGTGCCAGCAGTAGGACAGTGAATAGCAATCAGCCCCAGCATTTT; V: TRBV28; J: TRBJ1-5; size: few; D: -
CDR3: CASRQAVNSPLHF; DNA: TGTGCCAGCAGACAAGCGGTAAATTCACCCCTCCACTTT; V: TRBV7-8; J: TRBJ1-6; size: -; D: -
CDR3: CASSEPLGGAETQYF; DNA: TGTGCCAGCAGTGAACCCCTTGGGGGGGCAGAGACCCAGTACTTC; V: TRBV2; J: TRBJ2-5; size: -; D: -
CDR3: CASSDTGEQYF; DNA: TGTGCCAGCAGTGACACAGGCGAGCAGTACTTC; V: TRBV12-3/TRBV12-4; J: TRBJ2-7; size: -; D: -
CDR3: CASSEILAGGISDTQYF; DNA: TGTGCCAGCAGTGAAATTCTAGCGGGGGGTATCTCAGATACGCAGTATTTT; V: TRBV6-1; J: TRBJ2-3; size: once; D: TRBD2
CDR3: CASSQRTSGGGETQYF; DNA: TGTGCCAGCAGCCAACGGACTAGCGGGGGGGGAGAGACCCAGTACTTC; V: TRBV5-4; J: TRBJ2-5; size: -; D: TRBD2
CDR3: CASSARQETLRGYGYTF; DNA: TGTGCCAGTAGTGCCAGACAGGAGACCCTCCGGGGCTATGGCTACACCTTC; V: TRBV19; J: TRBJ1-2; size: few; D: -
CDR3: CASSFGQGGLGANVLTF; DNA: TGTGCCAGCAGCTTCGGACAGGGAGGACTCGGGGCCAACGTCCTGACTTTC; V: TRBV5-4; J: TRBJ2-6; size: once; D: TRBD1
CDR3: CASSLGGSTDTQYF; DNA: TGTGCCAGCAGCTTAGGCGGGAGCACAGATACGCAGTATTTT; V: TRBV11-2; J: TRBJ2-3; size: -; D: -
CDR3: CASSLAPGPTNEKLFF; DNA: TGCGCCAGCAGCTTGGCCCCCGGTCCGACTAATGAAAAACTGTTTTTT; V: TRBV5-1; J: TRBJ1-4; size: -; D: -
CDR3: CASSTTGGDRETQYF; DNA: TGTGCCAGCAGTACCACAGGGGGTGATAGGGAGACCCAGTACTTC; V: TRBV6-5; J: TRBJ2-5; size: few; D: TRBD1
CDR3: CASSSWTGAEQYF; DNA: TGTGCCAGCAGCTCCTGGACAGGGGCCGAGCAGTACTTC; V: TRBV7-6; J: TRBJ2-7; size: -; D: TRBD1
CDR3: CASSWSGDAFF; DNA: TGTGCCAGCAGTTGGTCAGGGGACGCTTTCTTT; V: TRBV12-3/TRBV12-4; J: TRBJ1-1; size: -; D: -
CDR3: CASSPPGDNYGYTF; DNA: TGTGCCAGCAGTCCCCCGGGAGACAACTATGGCTACACCTTC; V: TRBV28; J: TRBJ1-2; size: -; D: -
CDR3: CSGCSMLGGGQETQYF; DNA: TGCAGCGGCTGTAGTATGTTAGGGGGTGGCCAAGAGACCCAGTACTTC; V: TRBV29-1; J: TRBJ2-5; size: -; D: -
CDR3: CASSSGGQGGKLFF; DNA: TGTGCCAGCAGTTCCGGCGGACAGGGGGGGAAACTGTTTTTT; V: TRBV28; J: TRBJ1-4; size: -; D: TRBD1
CDR3: CASSLAAGNSPLHF; DNA: TGTGCCAGCAGCTTAGCAGCGGGGAATTCACCCCTCCACTTT; V: TRBV11-1; J: TRBJ1-6; size: -; D: -
CDR3: CASSQDTAGGVNEQFF; DNA: TGCGCCAGCAGCCAAGATACGGCGGGGGGTGTCAATGAGCAGTTCTTC; V: TRBV4-1; J: TRBJ2-1; size: -; D: TRBD2
CDR3: CASSQVWGRVNYGYTF; DNA: TGTGCCAGCAGCCAGGTTTGGGGGCGCGTTAACTATGGCTACACCTTC; V: TRBV16; J: TRBJ1-2; size: once; D: -
CDR3: CASRQTGADTEAFF; DNA: TGTGCCAGCAGGCAAACAGGGGCGGACACTGAAGCTTTCTTT; V: TRBV6-5; J: TRBJ1-1; size: -; D: TRBD1
CDR3: CASSIRDTYGYTF; DNA: TGTGCCAGTAGTATCCGGGATACCTATGGCTACACCTTC; V: TRBV19; J: TRBJ1-2; size: many; D: -
CDR3: CASSQVLGHGNTIYF; DNA: TGTGCCAGCAGCCAAGTATTGGGACATGGAAACACCATATATTTT; V: TRBV14; J: TRBJ1-3; size: -; D: -
CDR3: CAWTTSGSSEQFF; DNA: TGTGCCTGGACCACTAGCGGGAGCAGTGAGCAGTTCTTC; V: TRBV30; J: TRBJ2-1; size: -; D: TRBD2
CDR3: CASSLQGAEEKLFF; DNA: TGTGCCAGCTCATTACAGGGGGCAGAAGAAAAACTGTTTTTT; V: TRBV18; J: TRBJ1-4; size: -; D: TRBD1
CDR3: CASSRGQNTGELFF; DNA: TGTGCCAGCAGTCGGGGTCAGAACACCGGGGAGCTGTTTTTT; V: TRBV11-2; J: TRBJ2-2; size: few; D: -
CDR3: CASSLGRAVSYNEQFF; DNA: TGTGCCAGCAGCTTGGGCAGGGCGGTATCCTACAATGAGCAGTTCTTC; V: TRBV5-4; J: TRBJ2-1; size: -; D: -
CDR3: CASSPRLGRTEAFF; DNA: TGTGCCAGCAGCCCACGACTGGGGCGCACTGAAGCTTTCTTT; V: TRBV7-8; J: TRBJ1-1; size: -; D: -
CDR3: CASSDSELPGLSYEQYF; DNA: TGTGCCAGCAGTGACTCTGAGCTTCCGGGACTCTCCTACGAGCAGTACTTC; V: TRBV6-4; J: TRBJ2-7; size: -; D: -
CDR3: CASNPLAGRTDTQYF; DNA: TGTGCCAGCAACCCCTTAGCGGGCCGCACAGATACGCAGTATTTT; V: TRBV28; J: TRBJ2-3; size: -; D: TRBD2
CDR3: CASSREPQGAVTADTQYF; DNA: TGTGCCAGCAGCCGAGAGCCCCAGGGGGCCGTAACGGCAGATACGCAGTATTTT; V: TRBV5-5; J: TRBJ2-3; size: few; D: TRBD1
CDR3: CASSQVLTETGNTIYF; DNA: TGTGCCAGCAGCCAGGTCCTGACAGAGACTGGAAACACCATATATTTT; V: TRBV4-2; J: TRBJ1-3; size: -; D: -
CDR3: CASSSGLSGSTDTQYF; DNA: TGTGCCAGCAGCTCCGGGTTATCGGGTAGCACAGATACGCAGTATTTT; V: TRBV5-8; J: TRBJ2-3; size: -; D: -
CDR3: CASSLGQGMRSGANVLTF; DNA: TGTGCCAGCAGCTTGGGACAGGGGATGCGATCTGGGGCCAACGTCCTGACTTTC; V: TRBV5-5; J: TRBJ2-6; size: once; D: TRBD1
CDR3: CATSRPAGTGTRGEQFF; DNA: TGTGCCACCAGTCGTCCCGCCGGGACAGGGACCCGGGGTGAGCAGTTCTTC; V: TRBV24-1; J: TRBJ2-1; size: -; D: TRBD1
CDR3: CASSLPPSYEQYF; DNA: TGTGCCAGCAGTCTCCCCCCGTCCTACGAGCAGTACTTC; V: TRBV7-9; J: TRBJ2-7; size: -; D: -
CDR3: CASGVAGTSTDTQYF; DNA: TGTGCCAGTGGGGTAGCGGGGACTAGCACAGATACGCAGTATTTT; V: TRBV7-2; J: TRBJ2-3; size: -; D: TRBD2
CDR3: CASSSTGVTEAFF; DNA: TGTGCCAGCAGTTCGACAGGGGTGACTGAAGCTTTCTTT; V: TRBV5-4; J: TRBJ1-1; size: -; D: TRBD1
CDR3: CASSLIQGHEQFF; DNA: TGTGCCAGCAGCTTAATTCAGGGCCATGAGCAGTTCTTC; V: TRBV11-3; J: TRBJ2-1; size: few; D: -
CDR3: CASRQNQGLLLDTQYF; DNA: TGTGCCAGCAGGCAGAATCAGGGGCTGCTGCTGGATACGCAGTATTTT; V: TRBV28; J: TRBJ2-3; size: -; D: -
CDR3: CASSDGQGAYIGELFF; DNA: TGTGCCAGCAGTGACGGACAGGGGGCGTATATCGGGGAGCTGTTTTTT; V: TRBV25-1; J: TRBJ2-2; size: -; D: TRBD1
CDR3: CASSVTSGAYNEQFF; DNA: TGTGCCAGCAGTGTCACTAGCGGCGCTTACAATGAGCAGTTCTTC; V: TRBV27; J: TRBJ2-1; size: -; D: TRBD2
CDR3: CASSPRRATNEKLFF; DNA: TGTGCCAGCAGCCCCAGGCGAGCAACTAATGAAAAACTGTTTTTT; V: TRBV9; J: TRBJ1-4; size: -; D: -
CDR3: CASSQAGSNSPLHF; DNA: TGTGCCAGCAGCCAAGCGGGGAGCAATTCACCCCTCCACTTT; V: TRBV3-1/TRBV3-2; J: TRBJ1-6; size: -; D: -
CDR3: CATSRDRQGGTYEQYF; DNA: TGTGCCACCAGCAGAGATCGCCAGGGAGGCACCTACGAGCAGTACTTC; V: TRBV15; J: TRBJ2-7; size: -; D: -